A single sample gave rise to the 10 T cell receptor beta chains below, sequenced in a study of blood T cell repertoires in COVID-19. Produced via immunoSEQ multiplex PCR; TCRdb's table is partial and in-frame only. The sample carries about 89,000 clones, around 93% recorded once. The material sequenced was peripheral blood. The receptor source for this set is a human donor with active COVID-19. The donor label of this sample is uncertain.

The genes are TRBV5-1 and TRBJ1-2; perhaps TRBD1 as D (5 bases). The germline V gene encodes CDR1 SGHRS and CDR2 YFSETQ. The CDR3 is 14 residues long. The V and J ends lost 5 bases and 0 bases respectively, with 11 bases between them. The CDR3 reads CASSFETANYGYTF. CDR3 nucleotide sequence: TGCGCCAGCAGTTTTGAGACAGCTAACTATGGCTACACCTTC.

The rearrangement joins TRBV24-1 to TRBJ1-1; TRBD1 might be the D (6 bases). The CDR3 loop spans 11 amino acids. The germline gives CDR1 KGHDR, CDR2 SFDVKD. Between the trimmed V and J ends, which lost 7 bases and 12 bases, there was a span of 14 bases. The CDR3 DNA is TGTGCCACCAGAAGGGGGATCTCACCTTTCTTT. It is translated as CATRRGISPFF.

The chain joins TRBV2 to TRBJ2-5; TRBD2 matches at 8 bases. The CDR3 contains 15 residues. Per the germline V gene, CDR1 is SNHLY and CDR2 is FYNNEI. V lost 4 bases and J lost 4; bases outside the gene matches: 8. CDR3 residues: CASSVQAGAAETQYF. The CDR3 DNA sequence: TGTGCCAGCAGTGTACAAGCGGGGGCTGCAGAGACCCAGTACTTC.

The chain employs TRBV24-1 and TRBJ2-2; 8 positions agree with TRBD1. Trimming removed 8 bases from V and 7 bases from J; junction bases left unmatched: 11. CDR1 and CDR2 (germline): KGHDR, SFDVKD. This CDR3 is built from 15 residues. Written as DNA, the CDR3 is TGTGCCACCACCGGCGCCAGGGGGCGAGGCGGGGAGCTGTTTTTT. Encoded protein: CATTGARGRGGELFF.

This chain links TRBV6-5 with TRBJ2-1, with D maybe TRBD2 (7 bases). Germline V CDR1 and CDR2: MNHEY, SVGAGI. The V gene lost 2 bases and the J gene lost 8 bases, with 19 bases spanning the gap. This CDR3 region has 16 residues. The CDR3 DNA follows: TGTGCCAGCAGTTACGGAAAGACTAGCAGGGGTGATGAGCAGTTCTTC. Translation: CASSYGKTSRGDEQFF.

The genes are TRBV4-3 and TRBJ2-6; D is unclear. In germline, CDR1 is LGHNA, CDR2 YSLEER. Trimming removed 1 base at V and 1 base at J, with 8 bases between. This CDR3 region has 16 residues. The CDR3 sequence is CASSQVAGSGANVLTF. The CDR3, as DNA: TGCGCCAGCAGCCAAGTGGCAGGTTCTGGGGCCAACGTCCTGACTTTC.

The rearrangement joins TRBV19 to TRBJ1-5; D uncertain. The germline gives CDR1 LNHDA, CDR2 SQIVND (reference sequence). This CDR3 spans 16 amino acids. Trimming pared 3 bases from V and 0 bases from J, leaving 12 bases between. The CDR3, as DNA: TGTGCCAGTAGTATCCCGCGACGGGTTAGCAATCAGCCCCAGCATTTT. Translation: CASSIPRRVSNQPQHF.

J is TRBJ1-2 and V is TRBV29-1; possibly TRBD1 for D (5 bases). Per the germline V gene, CDR1 is SQVTM and CDR2 is ANQGSEA. The CDR3 has 12 amino acids. The V end was cut by 8 bases, the J end by 6 bases, with 16 bases between. The CDR3, as DNA: TGCAGCTTGGGGGGAGGGGTGAATGGCTACACCTTC. This encodes CSLGGGVNGYTF.

V is TRBV13 and J is TRBJ2-3; D remains ambiguous. The CDR3 sequence is 13 residues long. The V end lost 2 bases, the J end lost 5 bases, and 8 bases lay between the germline ends. CDR1 is PRHDT and CDR2 is FYEKMQ in the germline V gene (reference sequence). In nucleotides, the CDR3 is TGTGCCAGCAGCTTAACGTCAGTAGATACGCAGTATTTT. This gives the protein CASSLTSVDTQYF.

The J gene is TRBJ1-1, the V gene TRBV5-3, with 10 bases that match TRBD1. TRBV5-3 is treated as an ORF (open reading frame) with a function not yet certain. There are 17 residues in the CDR3. The junction had 15 bases not matched to a gene; V was cut back by 4 bases and J by 6 bases. The CDR3 is CARSRITPGQGDAEAFF. The CDR3 DNA is TGTGCCAGAAGCAGAATCACCCCCGGACAGGGGGATGCTGAAGCTTTCTTT.